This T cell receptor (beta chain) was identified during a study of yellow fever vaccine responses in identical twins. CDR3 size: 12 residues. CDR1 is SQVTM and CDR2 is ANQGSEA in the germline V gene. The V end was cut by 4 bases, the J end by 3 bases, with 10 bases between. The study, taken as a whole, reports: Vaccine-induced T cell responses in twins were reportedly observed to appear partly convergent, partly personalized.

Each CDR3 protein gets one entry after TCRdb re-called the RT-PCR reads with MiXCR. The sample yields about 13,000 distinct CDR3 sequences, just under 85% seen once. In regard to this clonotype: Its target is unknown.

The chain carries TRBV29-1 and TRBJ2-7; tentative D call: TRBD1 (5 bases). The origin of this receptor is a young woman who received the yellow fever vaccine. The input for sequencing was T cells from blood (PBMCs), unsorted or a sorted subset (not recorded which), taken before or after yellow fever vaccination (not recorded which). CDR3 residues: CSVGRGGYEQYF. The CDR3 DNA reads TGCAGCGTTGGAAGGGGTGGCTACGAGCAGTACTTC.